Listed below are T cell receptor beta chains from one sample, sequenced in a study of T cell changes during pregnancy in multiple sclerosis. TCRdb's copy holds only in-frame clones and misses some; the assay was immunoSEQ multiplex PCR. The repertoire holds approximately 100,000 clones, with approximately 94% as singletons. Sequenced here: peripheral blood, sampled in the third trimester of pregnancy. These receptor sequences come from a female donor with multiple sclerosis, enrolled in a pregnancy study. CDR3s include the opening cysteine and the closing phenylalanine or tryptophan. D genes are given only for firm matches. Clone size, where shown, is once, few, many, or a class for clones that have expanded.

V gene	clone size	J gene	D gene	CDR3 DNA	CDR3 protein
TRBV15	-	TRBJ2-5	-	TGTGCCACCAGCAGAGGTGAGGTTCAAGAGACCCAGTACTTC	CATSRGEVQETQYF
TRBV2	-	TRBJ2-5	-	TGTGCCAGCAAAGTTACAGGGCCCAAAGAGACCCAGTACTTC	CASKVTGPKETQYF
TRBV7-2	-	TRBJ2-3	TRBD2	TGTGTCACCGGCGGGAGGGCGGATGGAGATACGCAGTATTTT	CVTGGRADGDTQYF
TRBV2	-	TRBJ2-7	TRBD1	TGTGCCAGCAGTCCCCTTCGGGACAGGGGATTCGAGCAGTACTTC	CASSPLRDRGFEQYF
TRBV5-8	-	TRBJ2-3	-	TGTGCCAGCAACCGGAGTCCCCGGGGGTTGGGCACAGATACGCAGTATTTT	CASNRSPRGLGTDTQYF
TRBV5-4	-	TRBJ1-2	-	TGTGCCAGCAGCTTGGAGGGGGGGCGCGGTTACTATGGCTACACCTTC	CASSLEGGRGYYGYTF
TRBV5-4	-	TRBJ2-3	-	TGTGCCAGCAGCTACGCGGTCGGCACAGATACGCAGTATTTT	CASSYAVGTDTQYF
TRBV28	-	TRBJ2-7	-	TGTGCCAGCAGTTTGGCCCCCGGGGGATTCTACGAGCAGTACTTC	CASSLAPGGFYEQYF
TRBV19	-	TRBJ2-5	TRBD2	TGTGCCAGTAGTATAACGGCGACTAGCGGGATAGAGACCCAGTACTTC	CASSITATSGIETQYF
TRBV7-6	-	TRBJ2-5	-	TGTGCCAGCAGCCTGGGCGTCGCTAGCGCCCATGGCCAGGCCCAGTACTTC	CASSLGVASAHGQAQYF
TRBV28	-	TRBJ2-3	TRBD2	TGTGCCAGCAGTTCGGCCCCAGGGGGGACTAGCGGCACAGATACGCAGTATTTT	CASSSAPGGTSGTDTQYF
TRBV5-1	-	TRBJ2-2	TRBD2	TGCGCCAGCAGCTCGCCTAGCGGGAAACGTTTCGGGGAGCTGTTTTTT	CASSSPSGKRFGELFF
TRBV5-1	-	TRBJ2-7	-	TGCGCCAGCAGCTTGGAGGGGGAAAGAACCTACGAGCAGTACTTC	CASSLEGERTYEQYF
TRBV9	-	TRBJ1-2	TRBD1	TGTGCCAGCAGCGTTGGGACAGGGGTCTATGGCTACACCTTC	CASSVGTGVYGYTF
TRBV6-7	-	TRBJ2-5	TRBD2	TGTGCCAGCAGTAGCGGGAGTGCCCCGGAGACCCAGTACTTC	CASSSGSAPETQYF
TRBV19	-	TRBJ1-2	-	TGTGCCACCCCCTTCAGTCCCACACCGGGCTATGGCTACACCTTC	CATPFSPTPGYGYTF
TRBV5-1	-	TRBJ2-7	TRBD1	TGCGCCAGCGCATACACCGGGACAGGGCGATCCTACGAGCAGTACTTC	CASAYTGTGRSYEQYF
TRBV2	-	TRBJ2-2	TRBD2	TGTGCCAGCTATGGCGGGAGGGTCACCGGGGAGCTGTTTTTT	CASYGGRVTGELFF
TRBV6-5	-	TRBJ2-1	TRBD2	TGTGCCAGCAGTTACCTCGGACTAGCGGACTACAATGAGCAGTTCTTC	CASSYLGLADYNEQFF
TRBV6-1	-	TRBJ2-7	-	TGTGCCAGCAGTGATTTGCTAGCAGGAGAGCAGTACTTC	CASSDLLAGEQYF
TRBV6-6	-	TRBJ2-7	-	TGTGCCAGCAGTACGTATCGGTCCTACGAGCAGTACTTC	CASSTYRSYEQYF
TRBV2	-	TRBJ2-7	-	TGTGCCAGCAGTGACAGACCGGGACATAGACCGAGCTACGAGCAGTACTTC	CASSDRPGHRPSYEQYF
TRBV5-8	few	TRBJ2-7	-	TGTGCCAGCAGCCCAAACGGGGTCCACGAGCAGTACTTC	CASSPNGVHEQYF
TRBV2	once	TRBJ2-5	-	TGTGCCAGCAGGGACCCCCGGACATGGGGAGAGACCCAGTACTTC	CASRDPRTWGETQYF
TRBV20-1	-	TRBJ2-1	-	TGCGGCGCGGCCTACAATGAGCAGTTCTTC	CGAAYNEQFF
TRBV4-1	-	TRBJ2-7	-	TGCGCCAGCAGCGCCCGGGACTCTTCCTACGAGCAGTACTTC	CASSARDSSYEQYF
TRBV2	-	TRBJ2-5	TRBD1	TGTGCCAGCGTTGTTACGGGCAGGGGGAGCGAGACCCAGTACTTC	CASVVTGRGSETQYF
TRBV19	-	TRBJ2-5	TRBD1	TGTGCCAGTAGTATCGGACAGGGATCCGAGACCCAGTACTTC	CASSIGQGSETQYF
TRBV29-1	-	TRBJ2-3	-	TGCAGCGTTGGTACTAGGCTTACAGATACGCAGTATTTT	CSVGTRLTDTQYF
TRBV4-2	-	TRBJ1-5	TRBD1	TGTGCCAGCAGCTATGCCGGGACAGGGGAGGGTCAGCCCCAGCATTTT	CASSYAGTGEGQPQHF
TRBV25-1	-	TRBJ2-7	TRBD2	TGTGCCAGCGAAACCGCCAGGACTAGCGATTCCTACGAGCAGTACTTC	CASETARTSDSYEQYF
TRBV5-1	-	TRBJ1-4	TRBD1	TGCGCCAGCAGCTTGCGCAGGGGGCCGGAAAAACTGTTTTTT	CASSLRRGPEKLFF
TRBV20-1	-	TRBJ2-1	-	TGCAGTGCTAGCAACAGAAATGAGCAGTTCTTC	CSASNRNEQFF
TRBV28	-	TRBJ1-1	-	TGTGCCAGCAGTTTGTCAGGGTCTGAAGCTTTCTTT	CASSLSGSEAFF
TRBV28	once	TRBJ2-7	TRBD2	TGTGCCAGCAGTTTAGCGGGAGCCCACTACGAGCAGTACTTC	CASSLAGAHYEQYF
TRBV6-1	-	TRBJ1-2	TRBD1	TGTGCCAGCAGAAGGGACAGTTCGGAGGGCTACACCTTC	CASRRDSSEGYTF
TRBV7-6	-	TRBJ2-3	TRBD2	TGTGCCAGCAGCTTAGCCCTAGCGGGAGCGACAGATACGCAGTATTTT	CASSLALAGATDTQYF
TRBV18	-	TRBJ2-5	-	TGTGCCAGCTCACCAGGAACAGGCCTACAAGAGACCCAGTACTTC	CASSPGTGLQETQYF
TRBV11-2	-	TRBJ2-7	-	TGTGCCAGCAGCTCACATATCAGGGGCGAGCAGTACTTC	CASSSHIRGEQYF
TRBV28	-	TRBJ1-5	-	TGTGCCAGCAGTCAAAGGGGCAGGGTACTTGGCAATCAGCCCCAGCATTTT	CASSQRGRVLGNQPQHF
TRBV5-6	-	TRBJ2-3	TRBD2	TGTGCCAGCAGCTTTGGGGGAACTAGCGGGCCCACAGATACGCAGTATTTT	CASSFGGTSGPTDTQYF
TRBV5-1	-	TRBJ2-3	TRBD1	TGCGCCAGCAGCTCGACAGGGGCTAGCACAGATACGCAGTATTTT	CASSSTGASTDTQYF
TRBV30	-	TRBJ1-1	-	TGTGCCTGGAGTGTAAGCGGACTCACTGAAGCTTTCTTT	CAWSVSGLTEAFF
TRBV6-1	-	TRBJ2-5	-	TGTGCCAGCAGGGCAGGGGTTAGGGAGACCCAGTACTTC	CASRAGVRETQYF
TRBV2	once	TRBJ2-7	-	TGTGCCAGCAGTGTGGCCGGGAGTGCCGAGCAGTACTTC	CASSVAGSAEQYF
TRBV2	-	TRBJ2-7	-	TGTGCCAGCAGTGGAGGTTCCTACGAGCAGTACTTC	CASSGGSYEQYF